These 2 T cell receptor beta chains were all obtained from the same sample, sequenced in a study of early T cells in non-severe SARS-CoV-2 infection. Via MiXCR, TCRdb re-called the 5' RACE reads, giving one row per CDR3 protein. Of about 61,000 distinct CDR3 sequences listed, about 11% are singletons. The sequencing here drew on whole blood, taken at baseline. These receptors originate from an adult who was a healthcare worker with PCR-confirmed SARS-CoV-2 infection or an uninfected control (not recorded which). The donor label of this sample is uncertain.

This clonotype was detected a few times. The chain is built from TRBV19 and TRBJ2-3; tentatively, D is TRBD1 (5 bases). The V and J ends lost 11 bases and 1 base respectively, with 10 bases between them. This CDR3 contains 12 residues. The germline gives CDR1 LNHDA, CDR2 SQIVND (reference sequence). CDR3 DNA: TGTGCCCCAAAACAGGGCACAGATACGCAGTATTTT. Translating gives CAPKQGTDTQYF. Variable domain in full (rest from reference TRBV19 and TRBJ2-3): DGGITQSPKYLFRKEGQNVTLSCEQNLNHDAMYWYRQDPGQGLRLIYYSQIVNDFQKGDIAEGYSVSREKKESFPLTVTSAQKNPTAFYLCAPKQGTDTQYFGPGTRLTVL.

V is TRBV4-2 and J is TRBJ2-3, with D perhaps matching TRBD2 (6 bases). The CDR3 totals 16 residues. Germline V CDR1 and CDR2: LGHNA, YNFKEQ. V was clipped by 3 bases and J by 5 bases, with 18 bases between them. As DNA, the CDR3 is TGTGCCAGCAGCCACAGGACTGGCGAGGGAGGAGATACGCAGTATTTT. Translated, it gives CASSHRTGEGGDTQYF.